This T cell receptor (beta chain) was profiled in a study of metastatic and nonmetastatic thyroid tumors. Prior to thyroid surgery, none of the patients had received any treatment. Study-wide results and limits: Malignant thyroid tumors reportedly had TCR beta diversity that was significantly higher than in benign nodules, in blood and tumor.

This clone was found many times. As yet, its antigen is unknown. Via MiXCR, TCRdb re-called the PCR reads. Of over 35,000 clones in the sample, about a sixth were seen once. The CDR3 runs 13 residues. The ends were cut back, 5 bases at V and 3 bases at J, with 10 bases in the middle. CDR1 is SEHNR and CDR2 is FQNEAQ in the germline V gene (reference sequence). Sequenced sample: tumor tissue. The J gene is TRBJ2-5, the V gene TRBV7-9, with D maybe TRBD1 (6 bases). The TCR originated in a female donor with papillary thyroid cancer or a benign thyroid nodule (not recorded which). Some clones in this sample may be carry-over from other donors' samples. The CDR3 DNA is TGTGCCAGCAGCGTGGACAGCGAAGAGACCCAGTACTTC. Translation gives CASSVDSEETQYF.